Below are 18 T cell receptor beta chains sequenced from a single sample in a study of vaccination and CD4 T cells after COVID-19. Sequence data for DNA of cultured CD4+ T cells were generated by the Oncomine TCR Beta short-read assay. In TCRdb, the PCR reads were re-called with MiXCR into one record per CDR3 protein. The table has about 22,000 distinct CDR3 sequences, about 35% seen once. Their recognized antigens are unknown. The time point is: late sampling 161 to 241 days after vaccination in three convalescent patients. Treatment indicated: approximately 11-day PBMC culture with coronavirus spike peptide pools or control peptides (ViraFEST assay). The starting material was CD4+ T cells from blood, cultured in vitro, obtained about 7 months after SARS-CoV-2 vaccination. Every receptor here comes from a human donor who had recovered from COVID-19.

This rearrangement joins TRBV20-1 to TRBJ2-7, with 13 bases lining up with TRBD2. CDR3 size: 14 residues. CDR1 DFQATT and CDR2 SNEGSKA come from the germline V gene (reference sequence). Trimming cost V 4 bases and J 5 bases; bases outside gene matches: 5. The chain's CDR3 is CSAIGLAGVHEQYF. As DNA, the CDR3 is TGCAGTGCTATAGGACTAGCGGGAGTCCACGAGCAGTACTTC.

This clonotype was found a few times. J is TRBJ2-5 and V is TRBV6-1; 8 nucleotides match TRBD2. Germline trimming cut 11 bases from V and 3 bases from J; bases unmatched to any gene: 11. The CDR3 spans 14 residues. CDR1 and CDR2 from the germline V gene are MNHNS and SASEGT. The CDR3 nucleotides read TGTGCCGGCGGGGGGCGAAGAATAAAAGAGACCCAGTACTTC. It translates to CAGGGRRIKETQYF.

This clonotype has just a few counts. J is TRBJ2-3 and V is TRBV24-1; D is ambiguous. Trimming removed 3 bases at V and 3 bases at J, with 12 bases between. This CDR3 comprises 15 residues. Germline assignment: CDR1 KGHDR and CDR2 SFDVKD. CDR3 region: CATSDQSVLTDTQYF. DNA for the CDR3: TGTGCCACCAGTGATCAAAGCGTGCTGACAGATACGCAGTATTTT.

This clonotype came up once. The V and J genes are TRBV19 and TRBJ2-7, with TRBD1 matching over 7 bases. The CDR3 is made up of 15 amino acids. Germline loops: CDR1 LNHDA, CDR2 SQIVND (reference sequence). With 5 bases clipped from V and 4 bases from J, the junction kept 11 bases outside the gene matches. The CDR3 is CASSRAGTASYEQYF. The DNA of the CDR3 is TGTGCCAGTAGTCGCGCCGGGACAGCCTCTTACGAGCAGTACTTC.

This clonotype was detected only a few times. The chain carries TRBV15 and TRBJ2-3; a possible D gene is TRBD1 (6 bases). Germline V CDR1 and CDR2: LNHNV, YYDKDF (reference sequence). The CDR3 sequence is 17 residues long. Between the trimmed V and J ends, which lost 3 bases and 6 bases, there was a span of 22 bases. CDR3 in amino acids: CATSRGLGGAERDTQYF. The CDR3 DNA follows: TGTGCCACCAGCAGGGGGTTAGGGGGAGCCGAGAGGGATACGCAGTATTTT.

The chain employs TRBV28 and TRBJ1-1; a weak D match, TRBD1 (6 bases). From germline, CDR1 is MDHEN and CDR2 SYDVKM. The V gene lost 8 bases and the J gene lost 12 bases, with 16 bases spanning the gap. CDR3 length: 11 residues. CDR3 amino acids: CASALQGRTFF. The CDR3 bases are TGTGCCAGCGCATTACAGGGTCGGACTTTCTTT.

This clonotype was detected a few times. The chain links TRBV5-4 to TRBJ2-5; D possibly corresponds to TRBD2 (5 bases). The germline V gene encodes CDR1 SGHNT and CDR2 YYREEE (reference sequence). This CDR3 is 15 amino acids long. The V end lost 0 bases, the J end lost 1 base, and 10 bases lay between the germline ends. The CDR3 nucleotides read TGTGCCAGCAGCTTGGGGGCTAGCCTCCAAGAGACCCAGTACTTC. Its translation: CASSLGASLQETQYF.

This clonotype has only a few counts. The chain carries TRBV20-1 and TRBJ1-5; 8 positions agree with TRBD1. Losses at the gene ends were 0 bases for V and 6 bases for J; bases not matched to a gene: 7. The CDR3 contains 15 residues. Germline CDR1 reads DFQATT; CDR2 reads SNEGSKA (reference sequence). The CDR3 bases are TGCAGTGCTAGAGATTCAGGGGGCGGAGGTCAGCCCCAGCATTTT. Amino acids: CSARDSGGGGQPQHF.

This clonotype was seen only once. This chain links TRBV10-3 with TRBJ1-1; D unresolved. The V gene's germline CDR1 is ENHRY and CDR2 SYGVKD. The CDR3 has 14 residues. Trimming stripped 2 bases from V and 9 bases from J, with 16 bases between. CDR3 region: CAISETQLHGKAFF. The CDR3 DNA sequence: TGTGCCATCAGTGAGACGCAGTTACACGGGAAAGCTTTCTTT.

J is TRBJ1-3 and V is TRBV7-2; D is undetermined. Germline assignment: CDR1 SGHTA and CDR2 FQGNSA. The CDR3 contains 15 residues. Trimming left V 8 bases short and J 0 bases short, with 14 bases between. CDR3 DNA sequence: TGTGCCAGCGCGTACGACAAGAGCTCTGGAAACACCATATATTTT. It yields the protein CASAYDKSSGNTIYF.

J is TRBJ2-5 and V is TRBV28; 8 bases agree with TRBD2. The length of the CDR3 is 15 residues. Germline loops: CDR1 MDHEN, CDR2 SYDVKM. V gave up 0 bases and J gave up 7 bases; unmatched junction bases: 7. The chain's CDR3 is CASSLWSGSRGTQYF. The CDR3 region has the DNA TGTGCCAGCAGTTTATGGAGCGGGAGCCGGGGGACCCAGTACTTC. The full variable domain, completed using reference TRBV28 and TRBJ2-5, is DVKVTQSSRYLVKRTGEKVFLECVQDMDHENMFWYRQDPGLGLRLIYFSYDVKMKEKGDIPEGYSVSREKKERFSLILESASTNQTSMYLCASSLWSGSRGTQYFGPGTRLLVL.

This chain joins TRBV7-2 and TRBJ2-7, with D possibly matching TRBD2 (6 bases). The length of the CDR3 is 15 residues. The V end was cut by 4 bases, the J end by 0 bases, with 13 bases between. Germline CDR1 is SGHTA and CDR2 is FQGNSA. In DNA, the CDR3 is TGTGCCAGCAGCTCAAGCGGGTTGAGCTCCTACGAGCAGTACTTC. It yields the protein CASSSSGLSSYEQYF. The whole variable domain, filled in from reference TRBV7-2 and TRBJ2-7, reads GAGVSQSPSNKVTEKGKDVELRCDPISGHTALYWYRQSLGQGLEFLIYFQGNSAPDKSGLPSDRFSAERTGGSVSTLTIQRTQQEDSAVYLCASSSSGLSSYEQYFGPGTRLTVT.

The genes are TRBV28 and TRBJ2-7, with 10 bases that match TRBD1. This CDR3 has 12 amino acids. Trimming cost V 5 bases and J 12 bases; bases outside gene matches: 7. The germline V gene encodes CDR1 MDHEN and CDR2 SYDVKM. The CDR3 bases are TGTGCCAGCAGTCAACGACGGACAGGGGGGTACTTC. It translates to CASSQRRTGGYF. Variable domain in full (rest from reference TRBV28 and TRBJ2-7): DVKVTQSSRYLVKRTGEKVFLECVQDMDHENMFWYRQDPGLGLRLIYFSYDVKMKEKGDIPEGYSVSREKKERFSLILESASTNQTSMYLCASSQRRTGGYFGPGTRLTVT.

This clonotype was detected a few times. This chain connects TRBV6-1 to TRBJ2-3; 7 bases agree with TRBD1. Looked up from germline, CDR1 is MNHNS and CDR2 is SASEGT. The CDR3 contains 14 residues. J was trimmed by 3 bases and V by 3 bases; bases with no gene match: 3. The DNA for the CDR3 is TGTGCCAGCAGTGACAGACAGGGAACAGATACGCAGTATTTT. Translated, it gives CASSDRQGTDTQYF.

This clonotype was found a few times. The rearrangement links TRBV18 to TRBJ2-7; D might be TRBD1 (6 bases). Per the germline V gene, CDR1 is KGHSH and CDR2 is LQKENI. The V gene lost 3 bases and the J gene lost 0 bases, with 15 bases spanning the gap. The length of the CDR3 is 16 residues. The CDR3 nucleotides are TGTGCCAGCTCACCCCGTCCAGGACAGAACTCCTACGAGCAGTACTTC. Protein sequence: CASSPRPGQNSYEQYF.

There are a few counts of this clonotype. V gene TRBV28 combines with J gene TRBJ1-2, with 9 positions matching TRBD1. There are 15 residues in the CDR3. Trimming at V came to 6 bases and at J to 4 bases, leaving 9 bases not matched to a gene. Germline V gene sequence: CDR1 MDHEN, CDR2 SYDVKM. The CDR3 bases are TGTGCCAGCAGGTACACGGGACAGGGACGCTATGGCTACACCTTC. Protein product: CASRYTGQGRYGYTF.

The chain is built from TRBV20-1 and TRBJ1-5; no clear D gene. The germline V and J ends were trimmed by 6 bases and 5 bases, with 17 bases remaining between them. Germline V lookup: CDR1 DFQATT, CDR2 SNEGSKA (reference sequence). The length of the CDR3 is 14 residues. Written as DNA, the CDR3 is TGCAGTGCCTATAGGAGCGAGGTTGATCAGCCCCAGCATTTT. Encoded protein: CSAYRSEVDQPQHF.

This sequence joins TRBV15 and TRBJ2-3; 9 bases map to TRBD2. The CDR3 sequence is 16 residues long. Germline CDR1 and CDR2: LNHNV and YYDKDF (reference sequence). J was trimmed by 4 bases and V by 1 base; bases with no gene match: 6. CDR3 sequence (DNA): TGTGCCACCAGCAGAGGCGGGAGGACTAGCGCAGATACGCAGTATTTT. Translation: CATSRGGRTSADTQYF.